The 16 T cell receptor beta chains presented below share a single source sample, sequenced in a study of shared clonotypes between healthy human individuals. Terminally differentiated effector memory CD45RA+ cells were excluded by CCR7 positive selection of CD45RO-negative cells. Only in-frame clones appear in the TCRdb table, and some are missing; sequencing was by immunoSEQ multiplex PCR. The sample consists of about 580,000 clones, 95% to 98% of them appearing once. The sample comprised naive CD8+ T cells sorted from blood. These receptors were collected from a man aged 25-45 years in good health.

A single count supports this clone. The J gene is TRBJ1-1, the V gene TRBV27, with D maybe TRBD1 (6 bases). Looked up from germline, CDR1 is MNHEY and CDR2 is SMNVEV (reference sequence). Trimming took 6 bases from V and 6 from J, leaving 17 bases between them. This CDR3 is 14 amino acids long. CDR3 DNA sequence: TGTGCCAGCAGGCCGACAGGACCGAGGTCTGAAGCTTTCTTT. Translation: CASRPTGPRSEAFF.

The chain employs TRBV7-2 and TRBJ2-5; D unclear. Germline CDR1 and CDR2: SGHTA and FQGNSA. V gave up 1 base and J gave up 3 bases, with 15 bases separating them. The CDR3 covers 16 residues. CDR3 DNA sequence: TGTGCCAGCAGCTTAGACCGATATGACCCCAAAGAGACCCAGTACTTC. It is translated as CASSLDRYDPKETQYF.

J is TRBJ2-7 and V is TRBV11-2, with D unclear. Germline CDR1 is SGHAT and CDR2 is FQNNGV. V dropped 5 bases and J dropped 3 bases, with 11 bases sitting between them. This CDR3 has 13 residues. CDR3 loop: CASSPPNIYEQYF. CDR3 coding DNA: TGTGCCAGCAGCCCCCCAAATATCTACGAGCAGTACTTC.

V and J are TRBV27 and TRBJ2-7; D uncertain. This CDR3 spans 12 amino acids. Trimming removed 5 bases from V and 2 bases from J, with 7 bases in between. Germline V gene lookup returns CDR1 MNHEY and CDR2 SMNVEV (reference sequence). The CDR3 is CASSPTAYEQYF. In nucleotides, the CDR3 is TGTGCCAGCAGTCCGACCGCCTACGAGCAGTACTTC.

This rearrangement joins TRBV7-6 to TRBJ2-1; tentatively, D is TRBD2 (5 bases). The CDR3 has 14 amino acids. Trimming cost V 5 bases and J 8 bases, with 16 bases left between them. Looked up from germline, CDR1 is SGHVS and CDR2 is FNYEAQ. The CDR3 DNA reads as TGTGCCAGCAGCCCCGGCGGGTCCCTCGATGAGCAGTTCTTC. Its protein product is CASSPGGSLDEQFF.

This chain joins TRBV6-5 and TRBJ2-7; TRBD1 aligns across 8 bases. This CDR3 is built from 12 residues. V lost 6 bases, J lost 5 bases, and 3 bases stayed unmatched. The germline V gene has CDR1 MNHEY and CDR2 SVGAGI. This chain's CDR3 is CASSATGDEQYF. The CDR3 coding sequence is TGTGCCAGCAGCGCGACAGGGGACGAGCAGTACTTC.

Worth noting for this clone: Additional DNA sequences in this sample encode the identical CDR3. The chain carries TRBV29-1 and TRBJ2-7, with D tentatively TRBD1 (6 bases). The CDR3 runs to 11 residues. The V gene's germline CDR1 is SQVTM and CDR2 ANQGSEA. Trimming cost V 4 bases and J 3 bases, with 7 bases left between them. DNA of the CDR3: TGCAGCGTTGGGACAGACTACGAGCAGTACTTC. This sequence encodes CSVGTDYEQYF.

Remarks on this clone: In the same sample, other DNA sequences code for this CDR3. The rearrangement uses TRBV29-1 and TRBJ2-1; D is uncertain. The germline CDR1 and CDR2 sequences are SQVTM and ANQGSEA. V dropped 3 bases and J dropped 0 bases, with 3 bases sitting between them. This CDR3 contains 12 residues. The CDR3 here is CSVESSYNEQFF. The CDR3 coding sequence is TGCAGCGTTGAGAGCTCCTACAATGAGCAGTTCTTC.

This clone was detected once. The chain joins TRBV7-6 to TRBJ2-3, with D possibly TRBD2 on 6 matching bases. Trimming removed 1 base from V and 2 bases from J, with 28 bases in between. The CDR3 covers 21 residues. Germline V lookup: CDR1 SGHVS, CDR2 FNYEAQ. CDR3: CASSLVSPGGEEVLNTDTQYF. CDR3 coding DNA: TGTGCCAGCAGCTTAGTTAGCCCCGGCGGGGAAGAGGTACTGAACACAGATACGCAGTATTTT.

Regarding this clone: This same CDR3 is encoded by further DNA sequences in the sample. V gene TRBV13 combines with J gene TRBJ1-4; D gene uncertain. Germline V lookup: CDR1 PRHDT, CDR2 FYEKMQ (reference sequence). CDR3 length equals 14 residues. V was pared by 3 bases and J by 0 bases, with 5 bases between. The CDR3 sequence: CASSFRATNEKLFF. The CDR3 DNA follows: TGTGCCAGCAGCTTCCGGGCAACTAATGAAAAACTGTTTTTT.

This chain joins TRBV5-5 and TRBJ1-1; tentative D call: TRBD1 (5 bases). With 4 bases removed from V and 5 bases from J, the gap between germline ends came to 12 bases. CDR1 is SGHKS and CDR2 is YYEKEE in the germline V gene (reference sequence). This CDR3 region has 13 residues. The CDR3 DNA follows: TGTGCCAGCAGCGGCGGGACGGAGACTGAAGCTTTCTTT. Translating it yields CASSGGTETEAFF.

J is TRBJ2-7 and V is TRBV5-5, with D possibly being TRBD1 or TRBD2 (6 bases each). In germline, CDR1 is SGHKS, CDR2 YYEKEE (reference sequence). CDR3 length: 14 residues. Trimming removed 0 bases from V and 5 bases from J, with 12 bases in between. The DNA of the CDR3 is TGTGCCAGCAGCTTGGGTGCGAGGGGGGACGAGCAGTACTTC. It translates to CASSLGARGDEQYF. The full variable domain, completed using reference TRBV5-5 and TRBJ2-7, is DAGVTQSPTHLIKTRGQQVTLRCSPISGHKSVSWYQQVLGQGPQFIFQYYEKEERGRGNFPDRFSARQFPNYSSELNVNALLLGDSALYLCASSLGARGDEQYFGPGTRLTVT.

The chain carries TRBV5-1 and TRBJ2-4; D unclear. In germline, CDR1 is SGHRS, CDR2 YFSETQ. This CDR3 comprises 16 residues. Trimming cost V 0 bases and J 0 bases, with 10 bases left between them. Here the CDR3 reads CASSLGVGIAKNIQYF. The CDR3 nucleotides read TGCGCCAGCAGCTTGGGTGTAGGGATAGCCAAAAACATTCAGTACTTC.

The J gene is TRBJ2-2, the V gene TRBV27; 8 positions agree with TRBD1. After removal of 9 bases from V and 4 bases from J, the junction contained 4 bases not matched to a gene. CDR3 length: 13 amino acids. Germline CDR1 MNHEY, CDR2 SMNVEV (reference sequence). DNA for the CDR3: TGTGCCAGTCGAACAGGGGGCACCGGGGAGCTGTTTTTT. Translation: CASRTGGTGELFF.

Here the CDR3 reads CASSLELEGSETQYF. CDR3 nucleotide sequence: TGTGCCAGCAGCTTAGAGCTAGAAGGATCGGAGACCCAGTACTTC. J is TRBJ2-5 and V is TRBV11-2; D not resolved. The CDR3 is made up of 15 amino acids. V lost 0 bases and J 5 bases, leaving 13 bases between the germline ends. The germline CDR1 and CDR2 sequences are SGHAT and FQNNGV.

Remarks on this clone: The sample contains more than one DNA sequence encoding this CDR3. V is TRBV27 and J is TRBJ2-1, with D hard to call. Trimming removed 5 bases from V and 2 bases from J, with 7 bases in between. From germline, CDR1 is MNHEY and CDR2 SMNVEV (reference sequence). The CDR3 sequence is 13 residues long. The CDR3 DNA is TGTGCCAGCAGTCTAAGCCCCTACAATGAGCAGTTCTTC. Its translation is CASSLSPYNEQFF.